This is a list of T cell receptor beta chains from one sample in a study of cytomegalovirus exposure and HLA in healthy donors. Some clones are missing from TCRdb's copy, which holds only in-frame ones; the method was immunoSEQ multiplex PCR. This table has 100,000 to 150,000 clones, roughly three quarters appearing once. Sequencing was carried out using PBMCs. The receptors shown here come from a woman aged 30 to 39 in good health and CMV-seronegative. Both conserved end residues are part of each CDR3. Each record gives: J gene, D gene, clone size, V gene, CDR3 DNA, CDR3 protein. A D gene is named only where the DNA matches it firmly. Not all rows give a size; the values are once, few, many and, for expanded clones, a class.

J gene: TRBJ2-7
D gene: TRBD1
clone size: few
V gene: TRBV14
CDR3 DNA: TGTGCCAGCAGCCCCCTAGCAGGGGGCGTCGGGTGGACCTTC
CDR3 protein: CASSPLAGGVGWTF

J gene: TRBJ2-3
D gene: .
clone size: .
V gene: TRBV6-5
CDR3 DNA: TGTGCCAGCAGTTACGCTGAGCACACAGATACGCAGTATTTT
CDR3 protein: CASSYAEHTDTQYF

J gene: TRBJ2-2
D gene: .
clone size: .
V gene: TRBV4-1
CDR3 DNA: TGCGCCAGCAGCCAAGATCGGCGAGGGCCCTCGAACACCGGGGAGCTGTTTTTT
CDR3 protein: CASSQDRRGPSNTGELFF

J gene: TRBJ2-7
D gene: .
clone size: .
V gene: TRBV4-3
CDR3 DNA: TGCGCCAGCAGCCAAGACGACGAGCAGTACTTC
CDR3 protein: CASSQDDEQYF

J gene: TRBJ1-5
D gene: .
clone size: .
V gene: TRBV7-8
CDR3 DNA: TGTGCCAGCAGCTTAGCTCCGGGCAATCAGCCCCAGCATTTT
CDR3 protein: CASSLAPGNQPQHF

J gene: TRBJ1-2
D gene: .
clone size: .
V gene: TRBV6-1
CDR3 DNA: TGTGCCAGCAGTGGGGCAAGGCCTGGCTACACCTTC
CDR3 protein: CASSGARPGYTF

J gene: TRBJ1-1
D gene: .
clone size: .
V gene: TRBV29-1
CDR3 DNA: TGCAGCGTTGCTCTCGGACAGAACACTGAAGCTTTCTTT
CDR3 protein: CSVALGQNTEAFF

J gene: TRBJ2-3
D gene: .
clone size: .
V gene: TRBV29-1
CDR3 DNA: TGCAGCGCCAGGGTTCTCACAGATACGCAGTATTTT
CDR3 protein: CSARVLTDTQYF

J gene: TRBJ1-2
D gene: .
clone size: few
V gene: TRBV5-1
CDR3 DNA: TGCGCCAGCAGCTTGGCTTCAGGCGCTCTCTATGGCTACACCTTC
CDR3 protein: CASSLASGALYGYTF

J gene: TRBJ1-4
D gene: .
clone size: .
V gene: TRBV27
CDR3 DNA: TGTGCCAGCAGGAAACAGGGTGCTAATGAAAAACTGTTTTTT
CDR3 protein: CASRKQGANEKLFF

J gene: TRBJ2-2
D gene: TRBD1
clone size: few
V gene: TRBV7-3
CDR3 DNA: TGTGCCAGCAGCCCCGGGACAGGGGGCTCCGGGGAGCTGTTTTTT
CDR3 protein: CASSPGTGGSGELFF

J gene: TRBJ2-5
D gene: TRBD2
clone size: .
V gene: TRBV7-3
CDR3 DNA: TGTGCCAGCAGCTTGACTAGCGGGAGAACGGAGACCCAGTACTTC
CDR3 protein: CASSLTSGRTETQYF

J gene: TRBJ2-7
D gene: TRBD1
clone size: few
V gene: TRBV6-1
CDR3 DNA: TGTGCCAGCAGCGGGACAGCCTACGAGCAGTACTTC
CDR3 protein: CASSGTAYEQYF

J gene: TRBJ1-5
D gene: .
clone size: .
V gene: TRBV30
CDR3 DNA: TGTGCCCCGACAGCGATCCTTAGCAATCAGCCCCAGCATTTT
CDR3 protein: CAPTAILSNQPQHF

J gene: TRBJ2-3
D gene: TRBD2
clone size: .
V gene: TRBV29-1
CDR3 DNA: TGCAGCGTCCGGGGACTAGCGGGAGGGGATACGCAGTATTTT
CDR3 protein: CSVRGLAGGDTQYF

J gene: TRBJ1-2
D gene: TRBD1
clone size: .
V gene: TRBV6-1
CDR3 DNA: TGTGCCAGCAGTCTCGACAGGGGTGACTATGGCTACACCTTC
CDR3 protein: CASSLDRGDYGYTF

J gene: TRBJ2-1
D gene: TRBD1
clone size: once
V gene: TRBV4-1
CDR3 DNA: TGCGCCAGCAGCCCCTCGGACAGGGGGGGAAATGAGCAGTTCTTC
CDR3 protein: CASSPSDRGGNEQFF

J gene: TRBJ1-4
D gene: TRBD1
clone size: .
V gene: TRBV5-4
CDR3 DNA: TGTGCCAGCAGCTTGGCGACAGGGCCAAATGAAAAACTGTTTTTT
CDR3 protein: CASSLATGPNEKLFF

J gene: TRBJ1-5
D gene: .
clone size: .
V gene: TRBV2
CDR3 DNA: TGTGCCAGCACCCTAGGTGGGTTTAATCAGCCCCAGCATTTT
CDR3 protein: CASTLGGFNQPQHF

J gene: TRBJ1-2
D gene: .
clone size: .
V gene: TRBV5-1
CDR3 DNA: TGCGCCAGCAGCTTGGAGGGGAACCCTAACTATGGCTACACCTTC
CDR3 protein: CASSLEGNPNYGYTF

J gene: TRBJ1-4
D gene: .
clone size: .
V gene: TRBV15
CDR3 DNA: TGTGCCACCACCCAACCGGAGGGCACGATGGAAAAACTGTTTTTT
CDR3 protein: CATTQPEGTMEKLFF

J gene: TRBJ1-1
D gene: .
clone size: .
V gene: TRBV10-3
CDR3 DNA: TGTGCCATCAGTGAAGGGGCCACTGAAGCTTTCTTT
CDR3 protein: CAISEGATEAFF

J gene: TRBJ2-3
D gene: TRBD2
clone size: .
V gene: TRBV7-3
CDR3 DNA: TGTGCCAGCAGCTCTTCTAGCGGGAGCACAGATACGCAGTATTTT
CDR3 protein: CASSSSSGSTDTQYF

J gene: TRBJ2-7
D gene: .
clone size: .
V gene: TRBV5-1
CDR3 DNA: TGCGCCAGCACCAAGACCCCCGATGGGAGTCCCTACGAGCAGTACTTC
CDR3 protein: CASTKTPDGSPYEQYF

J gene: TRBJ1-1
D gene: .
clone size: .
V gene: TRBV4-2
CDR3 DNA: TGTGCCAGCAGCCAAGCGGCAGGGGCCACTGAAGCTTTCTTT
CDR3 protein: CASSQAAGATEAFF

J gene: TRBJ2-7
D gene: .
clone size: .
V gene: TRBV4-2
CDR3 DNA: TGTGCCAGCAGCCAAGCCGGGGGGCTAATTCAATACGAGCAGTACTTC
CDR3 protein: CASSQAGGLIQYEQYF